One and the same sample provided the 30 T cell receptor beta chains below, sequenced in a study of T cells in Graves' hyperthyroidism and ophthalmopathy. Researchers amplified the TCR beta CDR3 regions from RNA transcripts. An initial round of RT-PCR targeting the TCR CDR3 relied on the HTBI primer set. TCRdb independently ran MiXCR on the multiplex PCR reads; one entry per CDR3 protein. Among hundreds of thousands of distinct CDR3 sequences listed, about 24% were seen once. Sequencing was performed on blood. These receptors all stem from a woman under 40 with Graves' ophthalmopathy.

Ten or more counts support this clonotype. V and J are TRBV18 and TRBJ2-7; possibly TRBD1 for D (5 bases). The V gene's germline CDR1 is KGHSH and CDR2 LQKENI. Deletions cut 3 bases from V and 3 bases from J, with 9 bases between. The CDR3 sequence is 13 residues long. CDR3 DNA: TGTGCCAGCTCACCCACAGGAGACTACGAGCAGTACTTC. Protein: CASSPTGDYEQYF.

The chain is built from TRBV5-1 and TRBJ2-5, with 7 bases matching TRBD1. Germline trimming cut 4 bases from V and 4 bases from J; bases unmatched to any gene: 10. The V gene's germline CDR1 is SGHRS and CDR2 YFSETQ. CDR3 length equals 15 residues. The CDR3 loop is CASSEPGQLGETQYF. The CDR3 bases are TGCGCCAGCAGCGAACCGGGACAGCTGGGAGAGACCCAGTACTTC.

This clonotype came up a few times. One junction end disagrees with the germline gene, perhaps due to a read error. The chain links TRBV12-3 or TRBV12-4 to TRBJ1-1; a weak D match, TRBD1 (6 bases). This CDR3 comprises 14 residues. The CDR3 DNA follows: TGTGCCAGCAATTTAACAGGGTCGAACACTGAAGCTTTCTTT. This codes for CASNLTGSNTEAFF.

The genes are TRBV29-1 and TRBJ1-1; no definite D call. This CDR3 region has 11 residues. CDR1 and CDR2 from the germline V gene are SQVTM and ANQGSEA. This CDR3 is CKGQLNTEAFF. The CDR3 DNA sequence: TGCAAAGGGCAGCTGAACACTGAAGCTTTCTTT.

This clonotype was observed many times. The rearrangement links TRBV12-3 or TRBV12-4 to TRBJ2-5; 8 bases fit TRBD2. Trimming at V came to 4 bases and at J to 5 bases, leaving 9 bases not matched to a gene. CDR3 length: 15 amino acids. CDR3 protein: CASSSLAGPEETQYF. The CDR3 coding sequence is TGTGCCAGCAGTTCGTTAGCGGGGCCCGAGGAGACCCAGTACTTC.

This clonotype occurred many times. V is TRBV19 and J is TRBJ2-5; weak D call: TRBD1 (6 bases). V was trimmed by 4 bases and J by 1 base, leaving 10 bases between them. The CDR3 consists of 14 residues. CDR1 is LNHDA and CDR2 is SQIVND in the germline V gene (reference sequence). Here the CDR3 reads CASSRQGPQETQYF. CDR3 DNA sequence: TGTGCCAGTAGTAGGCAGGGGCCCCAAGAGACCCAGTACTTC.

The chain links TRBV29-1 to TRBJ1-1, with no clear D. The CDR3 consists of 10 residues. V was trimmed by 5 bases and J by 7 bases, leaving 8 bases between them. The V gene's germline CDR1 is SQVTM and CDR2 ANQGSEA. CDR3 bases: TGCAGCGTTTCAGAGGTTGAAGCTTTCTTT. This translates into CSVSEVEAFF. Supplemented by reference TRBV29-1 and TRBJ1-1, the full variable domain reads SAVISQKPSRDICQRGTSLTIQCQVDSQVTMMFWYRQQPGQSLTLIATANQGSEATYESGFVIDKFPISRPNLTFSTLTVSNMSPEDSSIYLCSVSEVEAFFGQGTRLTVV.

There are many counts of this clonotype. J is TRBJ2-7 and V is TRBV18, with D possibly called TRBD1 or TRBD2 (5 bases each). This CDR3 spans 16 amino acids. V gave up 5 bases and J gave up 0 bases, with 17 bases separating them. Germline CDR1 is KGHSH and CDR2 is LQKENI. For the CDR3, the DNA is TGTGCCAGCTCAGCCAACACCGGGACGGCCTCCTACGAGCAGTACTTC. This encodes CASSANTGTASYEQYF.

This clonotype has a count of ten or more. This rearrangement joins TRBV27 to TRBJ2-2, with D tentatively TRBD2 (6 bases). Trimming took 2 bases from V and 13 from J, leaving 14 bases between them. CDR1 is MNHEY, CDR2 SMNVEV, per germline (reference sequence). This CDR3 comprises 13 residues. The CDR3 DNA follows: TGTGCCAGCAGTTTAACGGGGGTGCTTGGGCTGTTTTTT. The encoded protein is CASSLTGVLGLFF.

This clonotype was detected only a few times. The DNA for the CDR3 is TGTGCCAGCGGAAGACAGGGGGCGTCACCCCTCCACTTT. Its protein product is CASGRQGASPLHF. The V gene is TRBV2, the J gene TRBJ1-6; TRBD1 agrees at 10 bases. After removal of 8 bases from V and 10 bases from J, the junction contained 5 bases not matched to a gene. Germline V gene sequence: CDR1 SNHLY, CDR2 FYNNEI. The CDR3 runs to 13 residues. The whole variable domain, remainder taken from reference TRBV2 and TRBJ1-6, is EPEVTQTPSHQVTQMGQEVILRCVPISNHLYFYWYRQILGQKVEFLVSFYNNEISEKSEIFDDQFSVERPDGSNFTLKIRSTKLEDSAMYFCASGRQGASPLHFGNGTRLTVT.

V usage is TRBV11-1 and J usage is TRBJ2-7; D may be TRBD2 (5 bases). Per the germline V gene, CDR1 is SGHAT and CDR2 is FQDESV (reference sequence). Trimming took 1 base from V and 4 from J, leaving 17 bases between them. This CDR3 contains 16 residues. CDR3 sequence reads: CASSLVWRGSSYEQYF. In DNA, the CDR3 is TGTGCCAGCAGCTTAGTTTGGCGAGGGTCCTCGTACGAGCAGTACTTC.

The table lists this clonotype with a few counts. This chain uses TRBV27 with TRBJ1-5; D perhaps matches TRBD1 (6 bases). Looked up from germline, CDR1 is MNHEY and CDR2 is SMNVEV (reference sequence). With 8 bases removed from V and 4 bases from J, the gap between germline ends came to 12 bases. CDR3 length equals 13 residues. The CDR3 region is CASGPQGNQPQHF. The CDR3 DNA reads TGTGCCAGCGGTCCACAGGGTAATCAGCCCCAGCATTTT.

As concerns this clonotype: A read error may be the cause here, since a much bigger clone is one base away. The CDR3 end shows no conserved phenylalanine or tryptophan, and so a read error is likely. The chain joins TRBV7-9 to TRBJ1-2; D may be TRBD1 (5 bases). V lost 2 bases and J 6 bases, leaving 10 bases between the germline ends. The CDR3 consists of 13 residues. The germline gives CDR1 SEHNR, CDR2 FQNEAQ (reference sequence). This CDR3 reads CASSLQGVDGYTC. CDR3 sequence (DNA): TGTGCCAGCAGCTTACAAGGGGTAGATGGCTACACCTGC.

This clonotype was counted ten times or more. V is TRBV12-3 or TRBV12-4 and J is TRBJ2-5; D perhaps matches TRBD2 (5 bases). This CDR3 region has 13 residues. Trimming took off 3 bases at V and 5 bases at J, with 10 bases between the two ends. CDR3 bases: TGTGCCAGCAGTTTGAGGGCACGGGAGACCCAGTACTTC. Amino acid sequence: CASSLRARETQYF.

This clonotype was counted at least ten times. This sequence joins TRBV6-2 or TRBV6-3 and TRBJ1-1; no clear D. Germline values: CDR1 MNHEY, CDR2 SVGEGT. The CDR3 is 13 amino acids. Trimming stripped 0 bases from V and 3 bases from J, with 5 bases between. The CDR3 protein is CASSYSDDTEAFF. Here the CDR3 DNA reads TGTGCCAGCAGTTACTCGGACGACACTGAAGCTTTCTTT.

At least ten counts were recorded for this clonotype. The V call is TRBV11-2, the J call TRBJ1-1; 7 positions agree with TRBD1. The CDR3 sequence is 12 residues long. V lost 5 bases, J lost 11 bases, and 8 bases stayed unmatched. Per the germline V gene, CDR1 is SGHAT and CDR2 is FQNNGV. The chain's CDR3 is CASSRQGSGAFF. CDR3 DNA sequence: TGTGCCAGCAGCCGACAGGGCTCAGGGGCTTTCTTT.

The CDR3 loop is CASSLDVRQGRRSPLHF. The CDR3 DNA sequence: TGCGCCAGCAGCTTGGATGTCAGACAGGGAAGAAGGTCACCCCTCCACTTT. The V call is TRBV5-1, the J call TRBJ1-6, with 7 bases fitting TRBD1. Germline CDR1 and CDR2: SGHRS and YFSETQ. Trimming took 0 bases from V and 10 from J; bases not matched to a gene: 13. The CDR3 is 17 residues long.

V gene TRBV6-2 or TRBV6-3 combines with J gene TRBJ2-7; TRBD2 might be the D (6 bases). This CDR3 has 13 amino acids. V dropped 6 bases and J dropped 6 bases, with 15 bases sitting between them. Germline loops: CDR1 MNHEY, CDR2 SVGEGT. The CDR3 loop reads CASSPGTPPEQYF. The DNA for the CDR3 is TGTGCCAGCAGCCCCGGGACTCCACCCGAGCAGTACTTC.

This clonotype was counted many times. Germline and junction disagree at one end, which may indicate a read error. The CDR3 nucleotides are TGCAGCGTACAGGGCGGTCTAGCCAAAAACATTAAGTACTTC. Protein sequence: CSVQGGLAKNIKYF. V is TRBV29-1 and J is TRBJ2-4, with a tentative D call TRBD1 (6 bases). The CDR3 sequence is 14 residues long. The germline CDR1 and CDR2 sequences are SQVTM and ANQGSEA.

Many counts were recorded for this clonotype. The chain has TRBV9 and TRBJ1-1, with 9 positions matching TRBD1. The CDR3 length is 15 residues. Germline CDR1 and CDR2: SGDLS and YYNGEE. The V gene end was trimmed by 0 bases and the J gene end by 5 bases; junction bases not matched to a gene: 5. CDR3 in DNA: TGTGCCAGCAGCGTAGCACCGGACAGGGGAACTGAAGCTTTCTTT. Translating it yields CASSVAPDRGTEAFF.

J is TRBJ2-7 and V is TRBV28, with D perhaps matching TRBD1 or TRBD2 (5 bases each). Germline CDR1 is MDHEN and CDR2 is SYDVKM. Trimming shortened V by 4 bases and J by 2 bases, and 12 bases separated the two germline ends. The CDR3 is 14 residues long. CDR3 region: CASSSVGTAYEQYF. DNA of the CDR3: TGTGCCAGCAGTTCTGTCGGGACGGCCTACGAGCAGTACTTC.

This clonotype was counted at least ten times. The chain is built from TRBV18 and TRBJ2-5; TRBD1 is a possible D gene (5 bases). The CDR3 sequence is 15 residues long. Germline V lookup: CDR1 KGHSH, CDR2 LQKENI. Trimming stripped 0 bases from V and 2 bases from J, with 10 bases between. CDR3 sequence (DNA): TGTGCCAGCTCACCACCGGCAGGGTCTCAAGAGACCCAGTACTTC. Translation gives CASSPPAGSQETQYF.

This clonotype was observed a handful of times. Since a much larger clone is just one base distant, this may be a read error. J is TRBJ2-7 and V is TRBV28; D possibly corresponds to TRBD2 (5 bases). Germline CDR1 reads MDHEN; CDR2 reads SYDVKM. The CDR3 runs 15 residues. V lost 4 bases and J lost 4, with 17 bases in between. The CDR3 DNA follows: TGTGCCAGCAGTTCCCCCTACGGGGAACGGTACGAGCAGTACTTC. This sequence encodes CASSSPYGERYEQYF.

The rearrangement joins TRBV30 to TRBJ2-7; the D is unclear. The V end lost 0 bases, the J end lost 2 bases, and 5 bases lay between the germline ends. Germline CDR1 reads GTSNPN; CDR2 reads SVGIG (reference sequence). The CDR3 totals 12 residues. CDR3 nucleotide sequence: TGTGCCTGGAGTGTAGTTCCCTACGAGCAGTACTTC. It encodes CAWSVVPYEQYF.

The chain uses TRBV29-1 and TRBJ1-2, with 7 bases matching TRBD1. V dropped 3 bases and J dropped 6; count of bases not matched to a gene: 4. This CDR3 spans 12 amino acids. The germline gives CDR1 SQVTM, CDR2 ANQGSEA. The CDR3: CSVDPGTDGYTF. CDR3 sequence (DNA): TGCAGCGTTGACCCCGGGACAGATGGCTACACCTTC.

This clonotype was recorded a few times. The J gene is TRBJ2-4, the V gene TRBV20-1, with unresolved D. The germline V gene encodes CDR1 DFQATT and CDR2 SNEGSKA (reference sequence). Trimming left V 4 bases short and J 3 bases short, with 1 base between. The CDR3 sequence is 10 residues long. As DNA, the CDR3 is TGCAGTGCTAACAAAAACATTCAGTACTTC. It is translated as CSANKNIQYF.

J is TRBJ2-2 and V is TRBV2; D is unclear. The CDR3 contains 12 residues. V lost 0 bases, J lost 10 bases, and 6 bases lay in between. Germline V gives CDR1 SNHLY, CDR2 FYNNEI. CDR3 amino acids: CASSEALLELFF. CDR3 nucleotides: TGTGCCAGCAGTGAAGCGCTTTTGGAGCTGTTTTTT.

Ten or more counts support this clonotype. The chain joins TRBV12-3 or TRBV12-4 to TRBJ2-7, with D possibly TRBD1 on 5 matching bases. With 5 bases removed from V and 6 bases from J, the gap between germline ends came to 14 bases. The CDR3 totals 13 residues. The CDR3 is CASSPVWGGEQYF. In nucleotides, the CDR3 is TGTGCCAGCAGTCCGGTTTGGGGCGGCGAGCAGTACTTC.

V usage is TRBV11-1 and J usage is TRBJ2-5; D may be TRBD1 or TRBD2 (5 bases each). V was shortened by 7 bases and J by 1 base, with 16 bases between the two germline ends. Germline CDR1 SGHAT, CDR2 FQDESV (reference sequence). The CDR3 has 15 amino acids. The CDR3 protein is CASTLRGTPQETQYF. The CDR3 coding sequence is TGTGCCAGCACCCTTCGGGGCACACCCCAAGAGACCCAGTACTTC.

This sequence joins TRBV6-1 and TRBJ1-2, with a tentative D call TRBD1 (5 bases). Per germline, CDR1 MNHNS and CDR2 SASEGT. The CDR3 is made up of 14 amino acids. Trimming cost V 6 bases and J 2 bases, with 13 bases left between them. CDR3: CASSLLQGNYGYTF. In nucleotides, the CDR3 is TGTGCCAGCAGCCTCTTGCAGGGCAACTATGGCTACACCTTC.